This TCR beta chain was captured by sequencing in a study of Graves' ophthalmopathy and Graves' hyperthyroidism. Study results and limitations: Ophthalmopathy progression was predicted with around 71% sensitivity and about 72% specificity.

Other autoimmune diseases, uncontrolled infections, pregnancy and lactation each led to patient exclusion. Physicians reached a diagnosis by relying on clinical symptoms, serum thyroxine, TRAb, thyroid ultrasound and orbital computed tomography. The source of the PBMCs was less than 12 ml of fresh peripheral blood. Scientists amplified the TCR beta CDR3 regions from RNA transcripts. Investigators did first-round RT-PCR with HTBI primers, then second-round multiplex PCR. TCRdb passed the multiplex PCR reads through MiXCR, listing each CDR3 protein once. Seen here are approximately 150,000 distinct CDR3 sequences, 39% observed once, and the top ten hold around 9.3%. A word on this clonotype: What it recognizes is unknown.

This CDR3 comprises 13 residues. Germline CDR1 and CDR2: SGHVS and FQNEAQ. V shed 5 bases and J shed 4 bases, with 11 bases lying between them. The origin of this receptor is a man aged 25 to 40 with Graves' ophthalmopathy. The chain carries TRBV7-8 and TRBJ1-1; no definite D call. Material: peripheral blood. CDR3 residues: CASSLLRSTEAFF. The CDR3 nucleotides read TGTGCCAGCAGCCTTTTAAGGAGCACTGAAGCTTTCTTT.